This is a list of T cell receptor beta chains from one sample in a study of shared clonotypes between healthy human individuals. Measured with immunoSEQ multiplex PCR; TCRdb has only the in-frame clones, and not every one. The top ten hold 10% to 15% of the sample, which has more than 450,000 clones, approximately 79% seen once. Sequencing input: PBMCs. Receptors originate from a woman aged 40 to 55 in good health. Some clones in this sample may be carry-over from other donors' samples. CDR3s include the opening cysteine and the closing phenylalanine or tryptophan. Each record gives: J gene, clone size, D gene, V gene, CDR3 protein, CDR3 DNA. A D gene is named only where the DNA matches it firmly. Not every row has a clone size; where given, it reads once, few, many or a size class.

TRBJ2-7 NA TRBD1 TRBV29-1 CSVEQGDRDSYEQYF TGCAGCGTTGAGCAGGGGGACAGGGACTCCTACGAGCAGTACTTC
TRBJ2-5 NA NA TRBV5-1 CASSPVFSQGRQETQYF TGCGCCAGCAGCCCCGTGTTTTCCCAGGGGAGGCAAGAGACCCAGTACTTC
TRBJ2-1 few NA TRBV15 CATSRDVDYEQFF TGTGCCACCAGCAGAGATGTGGACTATGAGCAGTTCTTC
TRBJ2-7 NA TRBD2 TRBV5-1 CASSRSSGGKVYEQYF TGCGCCAGCAGTCGAAGCTCGGGGGGGAAAGTCTACGAGCAGTACTTC
TRBJ2-7 NA NA TRBV7-8 CASSLLAAPRYEQYF TGTGCCAGCAGCTTATTAGCGGCTCCCCGCTACGAGCAGTACTTC
TRBJ2-2 NA NA TRBV7-2 CAAAPTITGELFF TGTGCCGCAGCTCCCACCATCACCGGGGAGCTGTTTTTT
TRBJ2-2 NA NA TRBV7-2 CASSPSTYRGELFF TGTGCCAGCAGCCCCTCGACATACCGCGGGGAGCTGTTTTTT
TRBJ2-7 NA NA TRBV7-2 CASSFQTGVSYEQYF TGTGCCAGCAGCTTCCAGACAGGAGTCTCCTACGAGCAGTACTTC
TRBJ2-7 NA TRBD2 TRBV5-1 CASSLPSGYEQYF TGCGCCAGCAGCTTGCCTAGCGGCTACGAGCAGTACTTC
TRBJ1-2 few TRBD1 TRBV19 CASTPDRTYGYTF TGTGCCAGTACCCCGGACAGGACATATGGCTACACCTTC
TRBJ1-5 once TRBD1 TRBV19 CASSTTGGHQPQHF TGTGCCAGTAGTACGACAGGGGGCCATCAGCCCCAGCATTTT
TRBJ2-2 NA TRBD2 TRBV4-2 CASSPSSSGTRNTGELFF TGTGCCAGCAGCCCGAGTTCCTCCGGGACTAGGAACACCGGGGAGCTGTTTTTT
TRBJ2-3 few TRBD2 TRBV5-6 CASSRGDLRNGDTQYF TGTGCCAGCAGCCGGGGGGATTTAAGGAATGGAGATACGCAGTATTTT
TRBJ2-2 NA TRBD2 TRBV2 CASSPLAGGPNTGELFF TGTGCCAGCAGTCCACTAGCGGGAGGGCCGAACACCGGGGAGCTGTTTTTT
TRBJ2-5 NA NA TRBV11-2 CASSLRGAGRETQYF TGTGCCAGCAGCTTAAGGGGTGCAGGGCGGGAGACCCAGTACTTC
TRBJ2-1 NA TRBD2 TRBV7-2 CASSYSSGGTSGYNEQFF TGTGCCAGCAGCTACTCCTCAGGGGGGACTAGCGGCTACAATGAGCAGTTCTTC
TRBJ2-5 NA TRBD2 TRBV6-1 CASSEFPLGLTSGRARETQYF TGTGCCAGCAGTGAATTCCCCTTGGGGTTGACTAGCGGGAGGGCTCGAGAGACCCAGTACTTC
TRBJ1-1 NA NA TRBV5-1 CASSPGHGEAFF TGCGCCAGCAGCCCCGGACATGGGGAAGCTTTCTTT
TRBJ2-5 NA TRBD2 TRBV5-1 CASSEQREGGETQYF TGCGCCAGCAGCGAACAGCGGGAGGGAGGTGAGACCCAGTACTTC
TRBJ2-1 NA NA TRBV10-3 CAISDLGVEQFF TGTGCCATCAGTGATTTGGGCGTTGAGCAGTTCTTC
TRBJ2-2 NA TRBD1 TRBV11-3 CASKPGTGATGELFF TGTGCCAGCAAACCCGGGACAGGGGCCACCGGGGAGCTGTTTTTT
TRBJ2-7 NA TRBD2 TRBV6-6 CASSHPSGGFYEQYF TGTGCCAGCAGTCACCCTAGCGGGGGTTTCTACGAGCAGTACTTC
TRBJ2-1 NA TRBD2 TRBV28 CASSHRLAGSNEQFF TGTGCCAGCAGCCATCGACTAGCGGGAAGCAATGAGCAGTTCTTC
TRBJ1-2 NA NA TRBV25-1 CASSAQGGYGYTF TGTGCCAGCAGTGCTCAAGGGGGTTATGGCTACACCTTC
TRBJ2-1 NA NA TRBV19 CASSMSYNEQFF TGTGCCAGTAGTATGAGCTACAATGAGCAGTTCTTC
TRBJ2-7 NA TRBD2 TRBV5-1 CASSMTYGTSGNYEQYF TGCGCCAGCAGCATGACGTATGGGACTAGCGGGAACTACGAGCAGTACTTC
TRBJ1-1 NA NA TRBV4-1 CASSFVGPQGPTEAFF TGCGCCAGCAGCTTCGTGGGGCCCCAGGGTCCGACTGAAGCTTTCTTT
TRBJ1-2 NA TRBD1 TRBV7-2 CASRPDRGRGYGYTF TGTGCCAGCAGACCCGACAGGGGGCGGGGGTATGGCTACACCTTC
TRBJ2-1 NA NA TRBV11-1 CASSLVRTRGEQFF TGTGCCAGCAGCTTAGTGCGGACTCGGGGTGAGCAGTTCTTC
TRBJ2-5 many TRBD2 TRBV19 CASSAGLAEETQYF TGTGCCAGTAGTGCGGGACTAGCGGAAGAGACCCAGTACTTC
TRBJ1-2 NA NA TRBV18 CASSPRDGPNYGYTF TGTGCCAGCTCACCCCGGGACGGTCCTAACTATGGCTACACCTTC
TRBJ2-1 NA NA TRBV5-4 CASSREGRTNEQFF TGTGCCAGCAGCCGGGAAGGCCGAACGAATGAGCAGTTCTTC
TRBJ1-1 NA NA TRBV29-1 CSTGHRNTEAFF TGCAGCACGGGGCACCGGAACACTGAAGCTTTCTTT
TRBJ2-7 NA TRBD2 TRBV10-3 CAISWGGADEQYF TGTGCCATCAGTTGGGGAGGGGCTGACGAGCAGTACTTC
TRBJ2-5 NA NA TRBV5-1 CASSQSGAQETQYF TGCGCCAGCAGTCAGTCGGGGGCACAAGAGACCCAGTACTTC
TRBJ2-7 once TRBD2 TRBV18 CASSPPGLAGGHEQYF TGTGCCAGCTCACCCCCGGGACTAGCGGGAGGCCACGAGCAGTACTTC
TRBJ2-2 NA TRBD2 TRBV4-2 CASSQDTGGNTGELFF TGTGCCAGCAGCCAAGATACGGGGGGGAACACCGGGGAGCTGTTTTTT
TRBJ2-7 NA NA TRBV9 CASSAPIGGQTYEQYF TGTGCCAGCAGCGCCCCAATTGGGGGGCAGACATACGAGCAGTACTTC